The clone carrying this TCR beta chain is a singleton in its sample. What it binds is unknown. This sample is drawn from a study of shared clonotypes between healthy human individuals. Study-wide results and caveats: For sorted subsets, rarefaction showed incomplete sequencing despite large depth.

Germline V gene sequence: CDR1 SGHNT, CDR2 YENEEA. Trimming pared 1 base from V and 2 bases from J, leaving 13 bases between. The CDR3 has 16 amino acids. Investigators divided CD4+ cells into CD45RA+ naive and CD45RA-negative memory subsets. The data were produced by immunoSEQ multiplex PCR, yet TCRdb's version contains in-frame clones alone and is incomplete. This table has 1.5 million to 1.9 million clones, 98% appearing once. What was sequenced was naive CD4+ T cells sorted from blood. As for subset: CD45RA+ positively selected. The V call is TRBV11-3, the J call TRBJ2-3, with D perhaps matching TRBD2 (5 bases). The sequence derives from a man younger than 45 in good health. The CDR3 sequence: CASSLGPSADTDTQYF. The CDR3 nucleotides read TGTGCCAGCAGCTTAGGTCCCTCAGCGGACACAGATACGCAGTATTTT.